The sequence of this TCR beta chain was determined in a study of blood T cell repertoires in COVID-19. The wider study: From the United States, Italy and Spain came samples of acute and convalescent COVID-19. T cells, B-cell-depleted T cells, or PBMCs provided the cDNA or gDNA that served as material.

This clone has a handful of counts. In the original processing: From reference gene primer amplification, estimates of nucleated cell counts were derived. The protocol was immunoSEQ multiplex PCR, while the TCRdb copy is restricted to in-frame clones and leaves out a portion. V, J and clone size are those of that table, while D and trimming were read from the DNA. The table includes around 56,000 clones, over 75% detected once. Germline CDR1 and CDR2: SGHTS and YDEGEE. V lost 4 bases and J 2 bases, leaving 7 bases between the germline ends. This CDR3 region has 12 residues. The TCR sequence derives from a man between 60 and 75 years old with acute or convalescent COVID-19. This chain links TRBV5-8 with TRBJ2-7; no definite D call. Sequenced sample: peripheral blood. CDR3 region: CASSIQPYEQYF. The DNA of the CDR3 is TGTGCCAGCAGCATACAGCCCTACGAGCAGTACTTC.